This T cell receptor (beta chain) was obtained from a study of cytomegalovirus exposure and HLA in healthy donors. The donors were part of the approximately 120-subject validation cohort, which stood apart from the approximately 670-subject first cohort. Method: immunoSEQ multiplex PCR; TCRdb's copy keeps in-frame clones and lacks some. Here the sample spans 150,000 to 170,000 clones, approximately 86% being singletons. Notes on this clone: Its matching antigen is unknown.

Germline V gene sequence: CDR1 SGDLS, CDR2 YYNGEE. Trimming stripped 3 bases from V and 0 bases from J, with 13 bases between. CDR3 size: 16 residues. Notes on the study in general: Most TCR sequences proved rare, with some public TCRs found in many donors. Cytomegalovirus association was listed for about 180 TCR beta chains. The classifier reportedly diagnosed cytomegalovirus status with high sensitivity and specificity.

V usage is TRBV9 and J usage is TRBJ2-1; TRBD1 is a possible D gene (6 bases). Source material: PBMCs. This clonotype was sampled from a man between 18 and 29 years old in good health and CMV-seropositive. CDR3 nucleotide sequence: TGTGCCAGCAGCGGGGGAGACAGGAGCTCCTACAATGAGCAGTTCTTC. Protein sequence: CASSGGDRSSYNEQFF.